The present T cell receptor (beta chain) was sequenced within a study of human T cells and chemical hapten exposure. The wider study: The study lasted roughly 26 weeks, and patients were dosed weekly with diphenylcyclopropenone on the scalp throughout. Patients having alopecia areata, totalis or universalis were mostly female.

CDR1 LGHNA and CDR2 YSLEER come from the germline V gene. Trimming pared 0 bases from V and 1 base from J, leaving 11 bases between. The length of the CDR3 is 16 residues. TCRdb passed the RACE reads through MiXCR, listing each CDR3 protein once. The data show about 340,000 distinct CDR3 sequences, roughly 6.9% seen once. Time point specified: patch test 1, 2 weeks after DPC sensitization. The treatment: therapeutic diphenylcyclopropenone sensitization with weekly scalp DPC. It was from unfractionated whole blood that total RNA was extracted. This clonotype was seen many times. The source was whole blood, collected in connection with sensitization to the hapten diphenylcyclopropenone (DPC). The source of this sequence is a woman under 30 with alopecia areata. Some clones in this sample may be carry-over from other donors' samples. The rearrangement uses TRBV4-3 and TRBJ2-3, with a weak D call TRBD2 (6 bases). The CDR3 coding sequence is TGCGCCAGCAGCCAAGATCTGCCGGGGGGCACAGATACGCAGTATTTT. The encoded protein is CASSQDLPGGTDTQYF.